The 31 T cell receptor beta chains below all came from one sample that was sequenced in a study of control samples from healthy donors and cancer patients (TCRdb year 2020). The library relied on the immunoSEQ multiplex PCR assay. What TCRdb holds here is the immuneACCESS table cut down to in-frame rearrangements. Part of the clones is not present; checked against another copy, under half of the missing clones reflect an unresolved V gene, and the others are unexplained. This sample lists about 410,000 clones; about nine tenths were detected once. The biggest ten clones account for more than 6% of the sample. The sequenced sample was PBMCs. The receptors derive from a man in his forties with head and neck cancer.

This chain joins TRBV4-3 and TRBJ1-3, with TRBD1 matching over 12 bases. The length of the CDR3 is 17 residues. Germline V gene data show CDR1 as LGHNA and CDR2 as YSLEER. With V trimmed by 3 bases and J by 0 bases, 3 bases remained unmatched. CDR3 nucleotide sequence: TGCGCCAGCAGCCAGGGACAGGGGGCGAGCTCTGGAAACACCATATATTTT. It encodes CASSQGQGASSGNTIYF.

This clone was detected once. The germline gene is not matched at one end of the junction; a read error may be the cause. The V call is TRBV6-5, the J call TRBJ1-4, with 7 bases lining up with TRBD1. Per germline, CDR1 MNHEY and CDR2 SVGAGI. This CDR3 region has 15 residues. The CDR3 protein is CASSDSTGLSEKLFF. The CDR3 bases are TGTGCCAGCAGTGACTCGACAGGGTTAAGCGAAAAACTGTTTTTT.

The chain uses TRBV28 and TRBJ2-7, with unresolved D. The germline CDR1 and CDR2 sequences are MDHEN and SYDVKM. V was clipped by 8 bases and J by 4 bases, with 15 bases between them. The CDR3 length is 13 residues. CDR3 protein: CASSRTMLYEQYF. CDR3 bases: TGTGCCAGCTCTCGTACAATGTTATACGAGCAGTACTTC.

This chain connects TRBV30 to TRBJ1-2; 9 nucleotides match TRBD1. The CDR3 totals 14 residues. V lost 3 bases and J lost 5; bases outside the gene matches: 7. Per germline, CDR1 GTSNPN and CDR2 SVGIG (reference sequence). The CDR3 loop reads CAWRRPGTGYGYTF. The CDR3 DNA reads TGTGCCTGGAGAAGACCCGGGACAGGGTATGGCTACACCTTC.

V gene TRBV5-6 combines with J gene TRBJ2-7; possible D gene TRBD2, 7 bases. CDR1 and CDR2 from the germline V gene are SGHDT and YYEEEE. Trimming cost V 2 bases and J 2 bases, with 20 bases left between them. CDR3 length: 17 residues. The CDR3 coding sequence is TGTGCCAGCAGCTTTTATCGCGGGGGCCGGGAGCCCTACGAGCAGTACTTC. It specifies CASSFYRGGREPYEQYF.

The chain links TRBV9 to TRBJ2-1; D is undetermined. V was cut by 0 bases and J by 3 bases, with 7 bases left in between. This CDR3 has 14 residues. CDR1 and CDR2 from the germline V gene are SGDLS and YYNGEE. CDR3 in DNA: TGTGCCAGCAGCGTAGGGTCAAACTACAATGAGCAGTTCTTC. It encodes CASSVGSNYNEQFF.

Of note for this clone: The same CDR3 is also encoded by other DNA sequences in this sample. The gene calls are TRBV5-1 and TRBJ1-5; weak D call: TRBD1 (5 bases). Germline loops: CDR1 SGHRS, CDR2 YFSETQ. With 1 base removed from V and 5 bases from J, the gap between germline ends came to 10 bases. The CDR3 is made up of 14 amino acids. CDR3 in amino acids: CASSLSGGDQPQHF. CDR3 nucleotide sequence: TGCGCCAGCAGCTTGAGCGGGGGTGATCAGCCCCAGCATTTT.

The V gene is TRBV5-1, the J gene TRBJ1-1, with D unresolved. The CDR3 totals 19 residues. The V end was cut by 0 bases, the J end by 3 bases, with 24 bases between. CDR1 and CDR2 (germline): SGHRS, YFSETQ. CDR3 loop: CASSLGLRATQDKDTEAFF. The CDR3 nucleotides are TGCGCCAGCAGCTTGGGTCTACGGGCAACACAAGATAAGGACACTGAAGCTTTCTTT.

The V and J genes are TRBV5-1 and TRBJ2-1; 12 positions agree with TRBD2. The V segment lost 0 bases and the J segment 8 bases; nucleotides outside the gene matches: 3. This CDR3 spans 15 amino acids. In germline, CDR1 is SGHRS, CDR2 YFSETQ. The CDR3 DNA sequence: TGCGCCAGCAGCTTGGCCCTAGCGGGAGGGGATGAGCAGTTCTTC. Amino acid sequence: CASSLALAGGDEQFF.

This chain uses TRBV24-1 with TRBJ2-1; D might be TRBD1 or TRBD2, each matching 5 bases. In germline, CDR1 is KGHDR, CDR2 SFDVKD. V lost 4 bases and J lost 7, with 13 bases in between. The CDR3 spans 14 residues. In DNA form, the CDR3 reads TGTGCCACCAGTGACCCCGGGACCGCGAATGAGCAGTTCTTC. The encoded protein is CATSDPGTANEQFF.

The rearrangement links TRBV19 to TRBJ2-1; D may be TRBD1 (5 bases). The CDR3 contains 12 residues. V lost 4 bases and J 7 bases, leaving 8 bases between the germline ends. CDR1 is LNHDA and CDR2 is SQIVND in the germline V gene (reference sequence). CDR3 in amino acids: CASSTSGNEQFF. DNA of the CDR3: TGTGCCAGTAGTACCTCAGGGAATGAGCAGTTCTTC.

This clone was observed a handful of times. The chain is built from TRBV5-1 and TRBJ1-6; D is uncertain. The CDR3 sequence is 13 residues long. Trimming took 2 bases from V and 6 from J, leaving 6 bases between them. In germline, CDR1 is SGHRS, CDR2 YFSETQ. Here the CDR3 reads CASSFGVNSPLHF. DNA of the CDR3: TGCGCCAGCAGCTTTGGGGTTAATTCACCCCTCCACTTT.

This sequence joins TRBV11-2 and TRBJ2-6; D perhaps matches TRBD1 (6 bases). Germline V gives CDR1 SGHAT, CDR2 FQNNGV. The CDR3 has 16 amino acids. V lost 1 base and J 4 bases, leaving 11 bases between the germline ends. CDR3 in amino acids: CASSLGSGAGANVLTF. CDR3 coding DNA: TGTGCCAGCAGCTTAGGTTCAGGGGCCGGGGCCAACGTCCTGACTTTC.

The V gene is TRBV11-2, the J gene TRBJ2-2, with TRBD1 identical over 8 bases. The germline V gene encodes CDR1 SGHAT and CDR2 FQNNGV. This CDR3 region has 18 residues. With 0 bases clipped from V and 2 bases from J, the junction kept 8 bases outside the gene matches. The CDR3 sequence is CASSLDLTGGINTGELFF. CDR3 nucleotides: TGTGCCAGCAGCTTAGATCTCACAGGGGGGATAAACACCGGGGAGCTGTTTTTT. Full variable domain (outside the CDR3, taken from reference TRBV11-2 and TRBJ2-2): EAGVAQSPRYKIIEKRQSVAFWCNPISGHATLYWYQQILGQGPKLLIQFQNNGVVDDSQLPKDRFSAERLKGVDSTLKIQPAKLEDSAVYLCASSLDLTGGINTGELFFGEGSRLTVL.

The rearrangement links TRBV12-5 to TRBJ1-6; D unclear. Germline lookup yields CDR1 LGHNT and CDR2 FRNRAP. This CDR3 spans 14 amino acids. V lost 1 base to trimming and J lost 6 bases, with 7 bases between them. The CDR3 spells CASGLGPLNSPLHF. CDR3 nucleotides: TGTGCTAGTGGTTTGGGGCCACTTAATTCACCCCTCCACTTT.

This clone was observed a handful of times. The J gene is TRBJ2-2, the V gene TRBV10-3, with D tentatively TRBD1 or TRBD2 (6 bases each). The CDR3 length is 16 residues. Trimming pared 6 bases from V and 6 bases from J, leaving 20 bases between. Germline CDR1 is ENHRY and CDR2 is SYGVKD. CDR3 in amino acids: CAIRPSGATGPGELFF. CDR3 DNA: TGTGCCATCAGGCCCTCGGGGGCCACAGGACCCGGGGAGCTGTTTTTT.

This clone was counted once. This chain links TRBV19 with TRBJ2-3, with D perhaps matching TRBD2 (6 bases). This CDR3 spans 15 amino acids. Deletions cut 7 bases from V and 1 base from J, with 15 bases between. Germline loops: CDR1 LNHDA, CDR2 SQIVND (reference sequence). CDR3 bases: TGTGCCAGTAAAGGCGGGGCCGAAGGCACAGATACGCAGTATTTT. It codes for CASKGGAEGTDTQYF.

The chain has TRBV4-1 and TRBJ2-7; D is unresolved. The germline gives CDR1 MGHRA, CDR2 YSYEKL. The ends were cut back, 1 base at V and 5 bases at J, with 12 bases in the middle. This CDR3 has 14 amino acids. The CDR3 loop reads CASSQVQTSHEQYF. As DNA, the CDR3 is TGCGCCAGCAGCCAAGTTCAAACATCACACGAGCAGTACTTC.

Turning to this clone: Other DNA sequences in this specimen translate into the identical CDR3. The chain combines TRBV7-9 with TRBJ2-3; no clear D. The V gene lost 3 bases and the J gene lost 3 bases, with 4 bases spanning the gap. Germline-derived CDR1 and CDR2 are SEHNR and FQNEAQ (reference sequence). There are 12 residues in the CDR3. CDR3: CASSFGTDTQYF. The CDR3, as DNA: TGTGCCAGCAGCTTTGGGACAGATACGCAGTATTTT.

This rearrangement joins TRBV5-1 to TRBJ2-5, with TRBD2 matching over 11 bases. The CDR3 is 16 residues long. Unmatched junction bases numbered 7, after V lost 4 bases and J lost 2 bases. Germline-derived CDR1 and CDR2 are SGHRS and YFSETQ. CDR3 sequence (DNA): TGCGCCAGCAGCCAGAGCCTAGCGGGGGGTCAAGAGACCCAGTACTTC. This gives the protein CASSQSLAGGQETQYF.

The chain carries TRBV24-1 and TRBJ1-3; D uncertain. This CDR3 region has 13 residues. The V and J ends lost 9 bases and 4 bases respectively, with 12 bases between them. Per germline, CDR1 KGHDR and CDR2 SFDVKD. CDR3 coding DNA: TGTGCCACCCAGCTAACAGAGGGAAACACCATATATTTT. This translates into CATQLTEGNTIYF.

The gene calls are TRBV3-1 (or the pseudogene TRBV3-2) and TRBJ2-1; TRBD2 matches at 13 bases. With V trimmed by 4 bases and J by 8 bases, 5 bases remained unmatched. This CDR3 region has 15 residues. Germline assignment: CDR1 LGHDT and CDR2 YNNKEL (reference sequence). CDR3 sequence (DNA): TGTGCCAGCAGCCCACTAGCGGGGGGGCTTCATGAGCAGTTCTTC. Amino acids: CASSPLAGGLHEQFF.

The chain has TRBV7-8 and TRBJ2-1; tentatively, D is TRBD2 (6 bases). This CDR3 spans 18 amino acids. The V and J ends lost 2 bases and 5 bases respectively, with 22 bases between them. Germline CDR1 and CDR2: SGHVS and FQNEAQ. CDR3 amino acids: CASSLSPLGSGGDNEQFF. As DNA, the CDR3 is TGTGCCAGCAGCTTAAGCCCCTTGGGGAGCGGAGGGGACAATGAGCAGTTCTTC.

The CDR3 is CASTQDPGRNSPLHF. DNA for the CDR3: TGTGCCAGCACCCAGGATCCGGGGAGGAATTCACCCCTCCACTTT. This chain links TRBV27 with TRBJ1-6; D remains unclear. Deletions cut 7 bases from V and 7 bases from J, with 17 bases between. There are 15 residues in the CDR3. The germline V gene has CDR1 MNHEY and CDR2 SMNVEV (reference sequence).

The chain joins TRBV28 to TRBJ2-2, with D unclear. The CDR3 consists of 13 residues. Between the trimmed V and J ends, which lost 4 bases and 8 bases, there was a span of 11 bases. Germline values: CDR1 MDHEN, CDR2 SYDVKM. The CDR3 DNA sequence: TGTGCCAGCAGTTCCCCCCGAAAAGGGGAGCTGTTTTTT. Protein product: CASSSPRKGELFF.

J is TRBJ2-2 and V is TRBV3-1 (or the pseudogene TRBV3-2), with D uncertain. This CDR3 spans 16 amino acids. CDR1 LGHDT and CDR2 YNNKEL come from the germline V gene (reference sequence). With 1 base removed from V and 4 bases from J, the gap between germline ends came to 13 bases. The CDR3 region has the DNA TGTGCCAGCAGCCAAGTATCCGGGCGCGGCACCGGGGAGCTGTTTTTT. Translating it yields CASSQVSGRGTGELFF.

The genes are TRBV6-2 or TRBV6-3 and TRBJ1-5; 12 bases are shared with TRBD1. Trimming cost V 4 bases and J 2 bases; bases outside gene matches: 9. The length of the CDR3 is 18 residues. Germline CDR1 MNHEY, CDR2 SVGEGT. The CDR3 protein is CASSSGTGGVLGNQPQHF. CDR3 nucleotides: TGTGCCAGCAGTTCCGGGACAGGGGGCGTTTTGGGCAATCAGCCCCAGCATTTT.

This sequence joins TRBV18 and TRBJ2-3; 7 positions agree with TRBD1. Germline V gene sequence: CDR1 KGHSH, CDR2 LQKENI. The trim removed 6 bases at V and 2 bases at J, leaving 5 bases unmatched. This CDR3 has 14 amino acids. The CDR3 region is CASSRTGDTDTQYF. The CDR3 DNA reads TGTGCCAGCTCCCGGACAGGCGACACAGATACGCAGTATTTT.

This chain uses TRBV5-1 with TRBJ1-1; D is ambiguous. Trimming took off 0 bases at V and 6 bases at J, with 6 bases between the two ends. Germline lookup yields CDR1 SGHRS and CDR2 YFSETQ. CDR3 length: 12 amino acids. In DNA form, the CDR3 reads TGCGCCAGCAGCTTGGTGGAGGCTGAAGCTTTCTTT. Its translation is CASSLVEAEAFF.

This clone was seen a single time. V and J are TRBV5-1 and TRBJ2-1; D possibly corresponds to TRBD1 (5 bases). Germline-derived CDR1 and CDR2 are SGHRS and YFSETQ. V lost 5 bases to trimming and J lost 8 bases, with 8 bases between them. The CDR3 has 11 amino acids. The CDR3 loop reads CASRGVHEQFF. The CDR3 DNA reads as TGCGCCAGCAGAGGGGTCCATGAGCAGTTCTTC.

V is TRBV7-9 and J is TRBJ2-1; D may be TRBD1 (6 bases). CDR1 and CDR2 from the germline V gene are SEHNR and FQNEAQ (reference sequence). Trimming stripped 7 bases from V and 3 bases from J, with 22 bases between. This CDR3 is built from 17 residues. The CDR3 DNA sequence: TGTGCCAGCATCTCGACTCGACAGGCCGTCGTCTACAATGAGCAGTTCTTC. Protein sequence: CASISTRQAVVYNEQFF.